This is a list of T cell receptor beta chains from one sample in a study of blood T cell repertoires in COVID-19. Sequencing was performed with immunoSEQ multiplex PCR; in TCRdb, only in-frame clones are kept and a portion is missing. The repertoire includes roughly 120,000 clones, about 84% of them detected once, and roughly 3.9% sits in the top ten. The sample was peripheral blood. The receptors stem from a man in his 60s with acute or convalescent COVID-19. Each CDR3 is given with its conserved first and last residue. D genes are given only for firm matches. A clone size is listed for some rows: how often the clone was seen (once, few, many), or a class if it is expanded.

-	TRBJ2-3	-	TRBV9	TGTGCCAGCAGCGCCGCCATCCCTTCAGAGGGCACAGATACGCAGTATTTT	CASSAAIPSEGTDTQYF
-	TRBJ1-1	-	TRBV6-5	TGTGCCAGCAGTACCCGGACAGACACTGAAGCTTTCTTT	CASSTRTDTEAFF
once	TRBJ2-1	TRBD2	TRBV5-1	TGCGCCAGCAGCTTGCCGGGGGGACTAGCGGGAGGGAGCTCCTACAATGAGCAGTTCTTC	CASSLPGGLAGGSSYNEQFF
-	TRBJ2-3	TRBD2	TRBV7-3	TGTGCCAGCAGCTTGGCTAGCGGGAGAGGTCGTCACGATACGCAGTATTTT	CASSLASGRGRHDTQYF
-	TRBJ2-1	TRBD1	TRBV6-5	TGTGCCAGCACCAAAAAGGACAGGGGAGACAATGAGCAGTTCTTC	CASTKKDRGDNEQFF
-	TRBJ2-2	TRBD2	TRBV3-1/TRBV3-2	TGTGCCAGCAGCCAAGGGAGCGGGATAAACACCGGGGAGCTGTTTTTT	CASSQGSGINTGELFF
once	TRBJ1-2	-	TRBV29-1	TGCAGCGGCGGGGATAGGGTCGGCTACACCTTC	CSGGDRVGYTF
-	TRBJ2-7	-	TRBV7-2	TGTGCCAGCAGCTTAGGGACAGAGTATCGGTTC	CASSLGTEYRF
-	TRBJ1-1	-	TRBV19	TGTGCCAGTAGTATAAAGAGGGAGAACACTGAAGCTTTCTTT	CASSIKRENTEAFF
-	TRBJ2-7	TRBD2	TRBV29-1	TGCAGCGTTGTGGCGGGAGAGCGCGAGCAGTACTTC	CSVVAGEREQYF
-	TRBJ2-3	-	TRBV7-3	TGTGCCAGCAGCCGAATCCTAGGCCATACGCAGTATTTT	CASSRILGHTQYF
-	TRBJ2-1	-	TRBV2	TGTGCCAGCAGTGAAGCGCGACTAGTTGGTGGCAATGAGCAGTTCTTC	CASSEARLVGGNEQFF